Listed below are T cell receptor beta chains from one sample, sequenced in a study of beta chain features in type 1 diabetes. The data were produced by immunoSEQ multiplex PCR, yet TCRdb's version contains in-frame clones alone and is incomplete. This table has 300,000 to 350,000 clones, approximately 13% appearing once. The sequencing sample was made of naive CD4+ T cells from blood. Source of these receptors: a woman between 18 and 30 years old with type 1 diabetes. Both conserved end residues are part of each CDR3. Each record gives: D gene, J gene, V gene, clone size, CDR3 DNA, CDR3 protein. D genes are given only for firm matches. Clone size is given for some rows only: seen once, a few or many times, or a class if the clone is expanded.

D gene: -
J gene: TRBJ2-5
V gene: TRBV6-1
clone size: once
CDR3 DNA: TGTGCCAGCAGTCCACAGGTAGAAGAGACCCAGTACTTC
CDR3 protein: CASSPQVEETQYF

D gene: -
J gene: TRBJ2-1
V gene: TRBV14
clone size: -
CDR3 DNA: TGTGCCAGCAGCCCAGGCAACAGGGACAATGAGCAGTTCTTC
CDR3 protein: CASSPGNRDNEQFF

D gene: -
J gene: TRBJ2-3
V gene: TRBV5-4
clone size: -
CDR3 DNA: TGTGCCAGTACCCAACAGCAGAAGAGCACAGATACGCAGTATTTT
CDR3 protein: CASTQQQKSTDTQYF

D gene: TRBD1
J gene: TRBJ2-7
V gene: TRBV5-1
clone size: -
CDR3 DNA: TGCGCCAGCGGCCACCCGGGACAGGGGATCTACGAGCAGTACTTC
CDR3 protein: CASGHPGQGIYEQYF

D gene: -
J gene: TRBJ1-5
V gene: TRBV30
clone size: -
CDR3 DNA: TGTGCCTGGAGTAGGCAGGGATATCAGCCCCAGCATTTT
CDR3 protein: CAWSRQGYQPQHF

D gene: -
J gene: TRBJ2-5
V gene: TRBV30
clone size: few
CDR3 DNA: TGTGCCTTTAGGACAAACCAAGAGACCCAGTACTTC
CDR3 protein: CAFRTNQETQYF

D gene: -
J gene: TRBJ2-5
V gene: TRBV5-4
clone size: few
CDR3 DNA: TGTGCCAGCAGCTTGGGGGCTCGTAGGGAGACCCAGTACTTC
CDR3 protein: CASSLGARRETQYF

D gene: TRBD2
J gene: TRBJ2-1
V gene: TRBV5-1
clone size: -
CDR3 DNA: TGCGCCAGCAGCCTAGCGGGGAGCTCCTACAATGAGCAGTTCTTC
CDR3 protein: CASSLAGSSYNEQFF

D gene: TRBD1
J gene: TRBJ2-3
V gene: TRBV7-8
clone size: -
CDR3 DNA: TGTGCCAGCAGCTCTGGACAGGACTCTACGCAGTATTTT
CDR3 protein: CASSSGQDSTQYF

D gene: -
J gene: TRBJ2-2
V gene: TRBV18
clone size: -
CDR3 DNA: TGTGCCAGCTCACCACGGGCCAGAGACACCGGGGAGCTGTTTTTT
CDR3 protein: CASSPRARDTGELFF

D gene: TRBD2
J gene: TRBJ2-1
V gene: TRBV29-1
clone size: -
CDR3 DNA: TGCAGCGGGAAAACCGGGACTAGCGGGAGCAATGAGCAGTTCTTC
CDR3 protein: CSGKTGTSGSNEQFF

D gene: -
J gene: TRBJ1-1
V gene: TRBV11-2
clone size: -
CDR3 DNA: TGTGCCAGCAGGGACTGGGGCAGGGAGGTCGGGAACACTGAAGCTTTCTTT
CDR3 protein: CASRDWGREVGNTEAFF

D gene: -
J gene: TRBJ1-2
V gene: TRBV9
clone size: few
CDR3 DNA: TGTGCCAGCAGCGTAACAGGTTACGGCTACACCTTC
CDR3 protein: CASSVTGYGYTF

D gene: TRBD2
J gene: TRBJ2-5
V gene: TRBV27
clone size: few
CDR3 DNA: TGTGCCAGCAGTTTATCGTTCCTAGCGGGAGGGCGGGAGACCCAGTACTTC
CDR3 protein: CASSLSFLAGGRETQYF

D gene: TRBD2
J gene: TRBJ2-3
V gene: TRBV25-1
clone size: -
CDR3 DNA: TGTGCCAGCAGTGAAGGAGTCGGGAGGGCCCGGGATACGCAGTATTTT
CDR3 protein: CASSEGVGRARDTQYF

D gene: -
J gene: TRBJ1-2
V gene: TRBV5-1
clone size: few
CDR3 DNA: TGCGCCAGCAGCTTTGCCAGCGGGTACTATGGCTACACCTTC
CDR3 protein: CASSFASGYYGYTF

D gene: -
J gene: TRBJ1-1
V gene: TRBV7-9
clone size: few
CDR3 DNA: TGTGCCAGCAGCTTAGAGGGGGGGCAAGCTTTCTTT
CDR3 protein: CASSLEGGQAFF

D gene: -
J gene: TRBJ1-2
V gene: TRBV7-6
clone size: once
CDR3 DNA: TGTGCCAGCAGCTATCCGCGGAACTATGGCTACACCTTC
CDR3 protein: CASSYPRNYGYTF

D gene: TRBD1
J gene: TRBJ1-5
V gene: TRBV2
clone size: few
CDR3 DNA: TGTGCCAGCCGGGGGACAGGGGGTAGCCAGCCCCAGCATTTT
CDR3 protein: CASRGTGGSQPQHF

D gene: -
J gene: TRBJ2-7
V gene: TRBV5-6
clone size: few
CDR3 DNA: TGTGCCAGCAGCTTGTACGGAGGACTATACGAGCAGTACTTC
CDR3 protein: CASSLYGGLYEQYF

D gene: -
J gene: TRBJ1-4
V gene: TRBV7-9
clone size: few
CDR3 DNA: TGTGCCAGCAGCTTAGCGGGGCAAGGCCTTGAAAAACTGTTTTTT
CDR3 protein: CASSLAGQGLEKLFF

D gene: -
J gene: TRBJ2-7
V gene: TRBV6-6
clone size: -
CDR3 DNA: TGTGCCAGCAGTTACGGGACAAACTACGAGCAGTACTTC
CDR3 protein: CASSYGTNYEQYF

D gene: -
J gene: TRBJ2-7
V gene: TRBV28
clone size: -
CDR3 DNA: TGTGCCAGCGGAGGGGGCAGGGGTGGCGAGCAGTACTTC
CDR3 protein: CASGGGRGGEQYF

D gene: -
J gene: TRBJ2-2
V gene: TRBV19
clone size: few
CDR3 DNA: TGTGCCAGTAGTACCCCCGGCGGGGCTGTCGGGGAGCTGTTTTTT
CDR3 protein: CASSTPGGAVGELFF

D gene: TRBD2
J gene: TRBJ2-5
V gene: TRBV7-8
clone size: few
CDR3 DNA: TGTGCCAGCAGCGGGGGACTAGCGGGGAGGGAGACCCAGTACTTC
CDR3 protein: CASSGGLAGRETQYF

D gene: -
J gene: TRBJ1-1
V gene: TRBV5-1
clone size: -
CDR3 DNA: TGCGCCAGCAGCCACCCTCGGCTTGGGGGCGATGCTTTCTTT
CDR3 protein: CASSHPRLGGDAFF

D gene: TRBD2
J gene: TRBJ2-1
V gene: TRBV9
clone size: few
CDR3 DNA: TGTGCCAGCAGCCCACTAGCGGGAGGGTTCAATGAGCAGTTCTTC
CDR3 protein: CASSPLAGGFNEQFF

D gene: TRBD1
J gene: TRBJ2-5
V gene: TRBV5-1
clone size: -
CDR3 DNA: TGCGCCAGCAGAAGCCCCGGGACAGGACAAGAGACCCAGTACTTC
CDR3 protein: CASRSPGTGQETQYF

D gene: TRBD2
J gene: TRBJ2-7
V gene: TRBV7-2
clone size: -
CDR3 DNA: TGTGCCAGCAGCTTGACTAGCGGGGCTTACGAGCAGTACTTC
CDR3 protein: CASSLTSGAYEQYF

D gene: -
J gene: TRBJ1-1
V gene: TRBV30
clone size: few
CDR3 DNA: TGTGCCTGGATGACAGTCAACACTGAAGCTTTCTTT
CDR3 protein: CAWMTVNTEAFF

D gene: TRBD1
J gene: TRBJ2-7
V gene: TRBV27
clone size: -
CDR3 DNA: TGTGCCAGCAGTTTAGACGGTCCAGGGGGCTCTTCCCACGAGCAGTACTTC
CDR3 protein: CASSLDGPGGSSHEQYF

D gene: -
J gene: TRBJ2-7
V gene: TRBV9
clone size: -
CDR3 DNA: TGTGCCAGCAGCCGGAATCGACAGGCCTACGAGCAGTACTTC
CDR3 protein: CASSRNRQAYEQYF

D gene: TRBD2
J gene: TRBJ2-7
V gene: TRBV28
clone size: few
CDR3 DNA: TGTGCCAGCAGTTTAATTAGCGGGAGTCGCTACGAGCAGTACTTC
CDR3 protein: CASSLISGSRYEQYF

D gene: -
J gene: TRBJ2-5
V gene: TRBV7-2
clone size: few
CDR3 DNA: TGTGCCAGCAGCCAGACATCGGCAGGGTGGGAGACCCAGTACTTC
CDR3 protein: CASSQTSAGWETQYF

D gene: TRBD1
J gene: TRBJ1-2
V gene: TRBV19
clone size: few
CDR3 DNA: TGTGCCAGTATTCACACCGGGACAGTATTCAACTATGGCTACACCTTC
CDR3 protein: CASIHTGTVFNYGYTF

D gene: TRBD2
J gene: TRBJ2-1
V gene: TRBV5-1
clone size: few
CDR3 DNA: TGCGCCAGCAGCTTCATAGCGGGAGCGGAGGGTTATAAGCAGTTCTTC
CDR3 protein: CASSFIAGAEGYKQFF

D gene: -
J gene: TRBJ2-4
V gene: TRBV7-9
clone size: -
CDR3 DNA: TGTGCCAGCAACCAAGAGGTAGCCAAAAACATTCAGTACTTC
CDR3 protein: CASNQEVAKNIQYF

D gene: -
J gene: TRBJ1-1
V gene: TRBV27
clone size: few
CDR3 DNA: TGTGCCAGCAGTTGGCGAGACTTGAACACTGAAGCTTTCTTT
CDR3 protein: CASSWRDLNTEAFF

D gene: -
J gene: TRBJ1-2
V gene: TRBV7-2
clone size: few
CDR3 DNA: TGTGCCAGCAGCCCCCGACAGGCGCTAAACTATGGCTACACCTTC
CDR3 protein: CASSPRQALNYGYTF

D gene: -
J gene: TRBJ1-5
V gene: TRBV5-1
clone size: -
CDR3 DNA: TGCGCCAGCAGCACCGGGACACAGAATCAGCCCCAGCATTTT
CDR3 protein: CASSTGTQNQPQHF

D gene: TRBD2
J gene: TRBJ2-1
V gene: TRBV18
clone size: few
CDR3 DNA: TGTGCCAGCTCACCTAACTACGGGGGGGGCAATGAGCAGTTCTTC
CDR3 protein: CASSPNYGGGNEQFF

D gene: -
J gene: TRBJ2-5
V gene: TRBV9
clone size: few
CDR3 DNA: TGTGCCAGCAGCGCGCTAGCTTCCCGGGAGACCCAGTACTTC
CDR3 protein: CASSALASRETQYF

D gene: -
J gene: TRBJ2-5
V gene: TRBV6-6
clone size: -
CDR3 DNA: TGTGCCAGCAGCCCGCCCAGGGGAGACCAAGAGACCCAGTACTTC
CDR3 protein: CASSPPRGDQETQYF

D gene: TRBD1
J gene: TRBJ1-1
V gene: TRBV28
clone size: few
CDR3 DNA: TGTGCCAGCAGTTCCACGGGACAGGGGATTCGTGAAGCTTTCTTT
CDR3 protein: CASSSTGQGIREAFF

D gene: TRBD2
J gene: TRBJ2-5
V gene: TRBV5-1
clone size: few
CDR3 DNA: TGCGCCAGCAGCTTGAGGAACCTTAGGACTAGCGGACACCAAGAGACCCAGTACTTC
CDR3 protein: CASSLRNLRTSGHQETQYF

D gene: TRBD2
J gene: TRBJ2-3
V gene: TRBV5-1
clone size: few
CDR3 DNA: TGCGCCAGCAGCTTCGGACCGACTAGCGGGAGGGCCTTAGATACGCAGTATTTT
CDR3 protein: CASSFGPTSGRALDTQYF

D gene: -
J gene: TRBJ1-1
V gene: TRBV5-4
clone size: -
CDR3 DNA: TGTGCCAGCAGCTTGGCGCGGGGTTGGGACACTGAAGCTTTCTTT
CDR3 protein: CASSLARGWDTEAFF

D gene: TRBD2
J gene: TRBJ2-7
V gene: TRBV7-2
clone size: few
CDR3 DNA: TGTGCCAGCAGCGGACGGACTAGCGGGAGGGGCGAGCAGTACTTC
CDR3 protein: CASSGRTSGRGEQYF

D gene: -
J gene: TRBJ2-3
V gene: TRBV29-1
clone size: -
CDR3 DNA: TGCAGCGTTAGCGGTAGTCTTACGCAGTATTTT
CDR3 protein: CSVSGSLTQYF

D gene: -
J gene: TRBJ1-1
V gene: TRBV28
clone size: few
CDR3 DNA: TGTGCCAGCAGTTTAGGGGGGAGCTACACTGAAGCTTTCTTT
CDR3 protein: CASSLGGSYTEAFF

D gene: TRBD1
J gene: TRBJ1-2
V gene: TRBV29-1
clone size: few
CDR3 DNA: TGCAGCGTGAGAACCGGGACAGGGGTTGGCTACACCTTC
CDR3 protein: CSVRTGTGVGYTF

D gene: TRBD1
J gene: TRBJ1-5
V gene: TRBV9
clone size: few
CDR3 DNA: TGTGCCAGCAGCGTTCAACCGACAGGGCGGGTTAATCAGCCCCAGCATTTT
CDR3 protein: CASSVQPTGRVNQPQHF

D gene: -
J gene: TRBJ1-2
V gene: TRBV30
clone size: -
CDR3 DNA: TGTGCCTGGAGTGGAACAGGATTCTATGGCTACACCTTC
CDR3 protein: CAWSGTGFYGYTF

D gene: -
J gene: TRBJ1-1
V gene: TRBV29-1
clone size: -
CDR3 DNA: TGCAGCGTTGAGGGGCTACTGAAGGCTGAAGCTTTCTTT
CDR3 protein: CSVEGLLKAEAFF